This T cell receptor (beta chain) derives from a study of identical twins. In every case, the donor was a healthy Caucasian. Per the germline V gene, CDR1 is SGHVS and CDR2 is FNYEAQ. The length of the CDR3 is 15 residues. Germline trimming cut 1 base from V and 10 bases from J; bases unmatched to any gene: 7. Template switching added a universal primer site, and cDNA bore unique molecular identifiers. Each CDR3 protein is one row after TCRdb ran MiXCR on the 5' RACE reads. Here the sample spans approximately 690,000 distinct CDR3 sequences, around 6.1% being singletons. The sequencing sample was made of naive T cells sorted from blood. This chain joins TRBV7-6 and TRBJ2-1, with 10 bases identical to TRBD2. The sequence was obtained from a man aged 18 to 30 in good health. The CDR3: CASSLGLAGVLEQFF. CDR3 DNA: TGTGCCAGCAGCTTAGGGCTAGCGGGAGTCCTAGAGCAGTTCTTC.